These T cell receptor beta chains were read from a single sample in a study of blood T cell repertoires in COVID-19. Assay used: immunoSEQ multiplex PCR; TCRdb lists only in-frame clones, some missing. The repertoire holds some 290,000 clones, with around 91% as singletons. The sample consisted of peripheral blood. Receptor source: a woman between 40 and 55 years old with COVID-19, enrolled during active disease. Both conserved end residues are part of each CDR3. D genes are given only for firm matches. The size of a clone is reported for some rows only, either as once, few or many, or as a class for expanded clones.

j_call d_call v_call clone_size cdr3_nt cdr3_aa
TRBJ1-5 NA TRBV28 NA TGTGCCAGCAGCCCCCCAGGAGGTCAGCCCCAGCATTTT CASSPPGGQPQHF
TRBJ1-5 NA TRBV7-2 NA TGTGCCAGCAGCTTACGTAGGGGGGGCGGCAATCAGCCCCAGCATTTT CASSLRRGGGNQPQHF
TRBJ1-2 NA TRBV5-4 NA TGTGCCAGCAGCCCGGGAGAGTGGTGGTCGGGAGGCTACACCTTC CASSPGEWWSGGYTF
TRBJ1-1 NA TRBV18 NA TGTGCCAGCTCACCCCTCAGGGAGGGGGCTGAAGCTTTCTTT CASSPLREGAEAFF
TRBJ1-1 NA TRBV28 NA TGTGCCAGCAGTACGCTGGTCAGGGCGCGGGGTACTGAAGCTTTCTTT CASSTLVRARGTEAFF
TRBJ1-6 NA TRBV6-6 NA TGTGCCAGCAGCCCCCGGGGGGGGCAGGGAAGCTCCTATAATTCACCCCTCCACTTT CASSPRGGQGSSYNSPLHF
TRBJ2-3 TRBD1 TRBV9 NA TGTGCCAGCACCCAGACAGGGACCACAGATACGCAGTATTTT CASTQTGTTDTQYF
TRBJ1-1 NA TRBV6-2/TRBV6-3 NA TGTGCCAGCAGTTACGAGGGTGTCACTGAAGCTTTCTTT CASSYEGVTEAFF
TRBJ2-5 NA TRBV28 NA TGTGCCAGCAGATATTCGGACAGAAAAGAGACCCAGTACTTC CASRYSDRKETQYF
TRBJ1-5 NA TRBV7-9 NA TGTGCCAGCACCCGGGACTGGTATCAGCCCCAGCATTTT CASTRDWYQPQHF
TRBJ1-4 NA TRBV7-2 NA TGTGCCAGCAGCTTTCCAATACAGGGAGGGAAGGAAAAACTGTTTTTT CASSFPIQGGKEKLFF
TRBJ1-1 NA TRBV21-1 NA TGTGCCAGCAGCAAAGGGCTTCTACTAAACTGGAGCACTGAAGCTTTCTTT CASSKGLLLNWSTEAFF
TRBJ1-2 TRBD1 TRBV6-5 NA TGTGCCAGCAGAAAGACAGGGGGGATTAACTATGGCTACACCTTC CASRKTGGINYGYTF
TRBJ2-5 NA TRBV18 NA TGTGCCAGCTCACCGACGGAGGAGACCCAGTACTTC CASSPTEETQYF
TRBJ1-6 NA TRBV19 NA TGTGCCAGTAGTACGACAGCTTTTAATTCACCCCTCCACTTT CASSTTAFNSPLHF
TRBJ1-1 NA TRBV18 NA TGTGCCAGCTCACCACCCGGGAGCCTTATGAACACTGAAGCTTTCTTT CASSPPGSLMNTEAFF
TRBJ2-2 TRBD1 TRBV2 once TGTGCCAGCAGTTTCAGGGGGCCAAAGAATACCGGGGAGCTGTTTTTT CASSFRGPKNTGELFF
TRBJ2-7 TRBD1 TRBV7-2 NA TGTGCCAGCAGCAAATCCGGGACAGCCTACGAGCAGTACTTC CASSKSGTAYEQYF
TRBJ2-7 TRBD1 TRBV5-8 NA TGTGCCAGCAGCTTGGCCGGGACAGGGCGTCCTAGGTACTTC CASSLAGTGRPRYF
TRBJ1-2 NA TRBV25-1 NA TGTGCCAGCAGTGGCCCCGGGTTCCTACCCGATGGCTACACCTTC CASSGPGFLPDGYTF
TRBJ1-1 TRBD1 TRBV19 NA TGTGCCAGTAGTATTGGGACAGGTGATGAAGCTTTCTTT CASSIGTGDEAFF
TRBJ1-6 TRBD1 TRBV9 NA TGTGCCAGCAGCGTAGCCATAGACAGGGATAATTCACCCCTCCACTTT CASSVAIDRDNSPLHF
TRBJ2-7 NA TRBV28 NA TGTGCCAGCAGTTCCGGAGGACTTGACATCTACGAGCAGTACTTC CASSSGGLDIYEQYF
TRBJ2-3 TRBD1 TRBV6-4 NA TGTGCCAGCATTATTACGGGACAGCATAACACAGATACGCAGTATTTT CASIITGQHNTDTQYF
TRBJ2-1 NA TRBV3-1/TRBV3-2 NA TGTGCCAGCAGCCAAGGGGGCAGGTACAATGAGCAGTTCTTC CASSQGGRYNEQFF
TRBJ2-3 TRBD2 TRBV7-3 NA TGTGCCAGCAGCCTCAGGCCAGCGGGGGGGATCACAGATACGCAGTATTTT CASSLRPAGGITDTQYF
TRBJ2-3 NA TRBV29-1 NA TGCAGCGTTCGTGGTAACAGACCCAGCACAGATACGCAGTATTTT CSVRGNRPSTDTQYF
TRBJ1-1 NA TRBV19 NA TGTGCCAGTAGTATTATGCCCGGCGGGGGTGAAGCTTTCTTT CASSIMPGGGEAFF
TRBJ2-3 NA TRBV28 once TGTGCCAGCAAAGGACAGAGCACCCTAAGCACAGATACGCAGTATTTT CASKGQSTLSTDTQYF
TRBJ2-7 TRBD1 TRBV6-2/TRBV6-3 NA TGTGCCAGCAGTAGGGACAGCTACGAGCAGTACTTC CASSRDSYEQYF
TRBJ1-3 TRBD1 TRBV28 NA TGTGCCAGCAGTCAGACAGGGCTACAGGGGGCTGGAAACACCATATATTTT CASSQTGLQGAGNTIYF
TRBJ1-6 NA TRBV19 NA TGTGCCAGTAGCCCCGTGGAGCGAACTTCACCCCTCCACTTT CASSPVERTSPLHF
TRBJ2-3 TRBD2 TRBV5-1 NA TGCGCCAGCAGCCCACCGCTAGCGGGAACAGATACGCAGTATTTT CASSPPLAGTDTQYF
TRBJ2-1 NA TRBV19 NA TGTGCCAGTAGTATAGTTCCAGGGTCCAATGAGCAGTTCTTC CASSIVPGSNEQFF
TRBJ1-5 NA TRBV24-1 NA TGTGCCACCGGCGGGGAATATGGGCAGCCCCAGCATTTT CATGGEYGQPQHF
TRBJ2-5 NA TRBV28 once TGTGCCACCGCTGGGTGGGGGGTAGAGACCCAGTACTTC CATAGWGVETQYF
TRBJ2-3 TRBD2 TRBV3-1/TRBV3-2 NA TGTGCCAGCAGCCAAGGGGGACTACTATCAGATACGCAGTATTTT CASSQGGLLSDTQYF